The T cell receptor (beta chain) described here comes from a study of CD4 T cells in relation to SARS-CoV-2 and coronaviruses. Study-level background: Crossreactive spike epitopes shared across donors were mapped to their HLA restriction.

To note about this clone: Its cognate antigen is unknown.

The CDR3 totals 14 residues. Trimming removed 3 bases at V and 2 bases at J, with 11 bases between. Germline V gene sequence: CDR1 WSHSY, CDR2 SAAADI. Data came from immunoSEQ multiplex PCR; TCRdb stores just in-frame clones and leaves some out. The sample lists more than 20,000 clones; about 81% were seen once. Unexposed donor CD4+ T cells date from 2011-2018, before the COVID-19 pandemic. Isolation of CD4+ T cells took place after nine to ten days in culture. This chain uses TRBV10-2 with TRBJ2-7, with a possible D match to TRBD1 (6 bases). The clonotype comes from a human donor in good health. The sequencing input was CD4+ T cells from PBMCs, cultured in vitro. CDR3 DNA: TGCGCCAGCAGTGACAGGGGCCCCCCCTACGAGCAGTACTTC. This encodes CASSDRGPPYEQYF.